These 14 T cell receptor beta chains were sequenced from one sample in a study of cytomegalovirus exposure and HLA in healthy donors. Use of 60 Vbeta and 13 Jbeta primers characterized the PCR. Assay used: immunoSEQ multiplex PCR; TCRdb lists only in-frame clones, some missing. The sample lists over 55,000 clones; less than 75% were seen once. Sequencing was performed on PBMCs. The receptors were sampled from a man aged 40-49 years in good health and CMV-seropositive.

This clone showed up just a few times. J is TRBJ1-4 and V is TRBV2, with D unresolved. CDR1 and CDR2 (germline): SNHLY, FYNNEI. Trimming cost V 3 bases and J 7 bases, with 9 bases left between them. The CDR3 spans 13 residues. Here the CDR3 DNA reads TGTGCCAGCAGTGATTCAGAAATTGAAAAACTGTTTTTT. Residues: CASSDSEIEKLFF.

The gene calls are TRBV2 and TRBJ2-5, with 12 bases matching TRBD2. The trim removed 4 bases at V and 3 bases at J, leaving 3 bases unmatched. The CDR3 extends over 15 amino acids. Looked up from germline, CDR1 is SNHLY and CDR2 is FYNNEI. CDR3 in amino acids: CASSGLAGAEETQYF. The DNA for the CDR3 is TGTGCCAGCAGTGGACTAGCGGGGGCCGAAGAGACCCAGTACTTC.

The rearrangement links TRBV2 to TRBJ1-6, with D perhaps TRBD1 (6 bases). The germline CDR1 and CDR2 sequences are SNHLY and FYNNEI. This CDR3 has 17 residues. Trimming stripped 3 bases from V and 1 base from J, with 13 bases between. CDR3 in DNA: TGTGCCAGCAGTGAGTCCTTCACAGGGTCCTATAATTCACCCCTCCACTTT. Its protein is CASSESFTGSYNSPLHF.

The chain carries TRBV6-1 and TRBJ2-7; a possible D gene is TRBD1 (6 bases). There are 15 residues in the CDR3. Trimming took off 1 base at V and 0 bases at J, with 10 bases between the two ends. CDR1 is MNHNS and CDR2 is SASEGT in the germline V gene. DNA of the CDR3: TGTGCCAGCAGTGAAGGACAGGCTTTCTCCTACGAGCAGTACTTC. Protein product: CASSEGQAFSYEQYF.

V usage is TRBV6-1 and J usage is TRBJ1-1, with 11 bases matching TRBD1. J was trimmed by 3 bases and V by 5 bases; bases with no gene match: 5. CDR1 is MNHNS and CDR2 is SASEGT in the germline V gene. The CDR3 spans 15 residues. CDR3 protein: CASSWDRGADTEAFF. In nucleotides, the CDR3 is TGTGCCAGCAGTTGGGACAGGGGGGCGGACACTGAAGCTTTCTTT.

The V and J genes are TRBV9 and TRBJ2-2, with D unresolved. V gave up 1 base and J gave up 2 bases, with 9 bases separating them. The CDR3 is 15 residues long. CDR1 is SGDLS and CDR2 is YYNGEE in the germline V gene. CDR3 sequence reads: CASSVHRVNTGELFF. Here the CDR3 DNA reads TGTGCCAGCAGCGTACACCGCGTCAACACCGGGGAGCTGTTTTTT.

The chain has TRBV2 and TRBJ1-4; TRBD1 is a possible D gene (6 bases). Germline V gene lookup returns CDR1 SNHLY and CDR2 FYNNEI. V was clipped by 4 bases and J by 8 bases, with 17 bases between them. The CDR3 has 15 amino acids. The CDR3 region has the DNA TGTGCCAGCAGTGGGGGACGGGGGGCGGAAGAAAAACTGTTTTTT. Its translation is CASSGGRGAEEKLFF.

The rearrangement links TRBV4-1 to TRBJ1-5; D gene ambiguous. V was pared by 4 bases and J by 7 bases, with 14 bases between. Per the germline V gene, CDR1 is MGHRA and CDR2 is YSYEKL. The CDR3 contains 14 residues. CDR3 nucleotide sequence: TGCGCCAGCAGCCCTAGTCGCGCGACCCAGCCCCAGCATTTT. Translated, it gives CASSPSRATQPQHF.

The chain uses TRBV19 and TRBJ2-5; tentative D call: TRBD1 (6 bases). The CDR3 covers 15 residues. CDR1 is LNHDA, CDR2 SQIVND, per germline (reference sequence). Between the trimmed V and J ends, which lost 5 bases and 1 base, there was a span of 14 bases. The CDR3 loop reads CASSSAGTPQETQYF. The CDR3 DNA sequence: TGTGCCAGTAGTTCCGCAGGGACACCCCAAGAGACCCAGTACTTC. Together with reference TRBV19 and TRBJ2-5, the CDR3 gives the full variable domain: DGGITQSPKYLFRKEGQNVTLSCEQNLNHDAMYWYRQDPGQGLRLIYYSQIVNDFQKGDIAEGYSVSREKKESFPLTVTSAQKNPTAFYLCASSSAGTPQETQYFGPGTRLLVL.

The rearrangement joins TRBV30 to TRBJ1-2, with D possibly matching TRBD1 (6 bases). The V gene lost 3 bases and the J gene lost 2 bases, with 13 bases spanning the gap. This CDR3 is built from 14 residues. The V gene's germline CDR1 is GTSNPN and CDR2 SVGIG (reference sequence). The CDR3 DNA follows: TGTGCCTGGAGACAGGGCACAACAAACTATGGCTACACCTTC. This encodes CAWRQGTTNYGYTF.

The rearrangement joins TRBV4-3 to TRBJ1-4; 7 bases are a match to TRBD1. CDR3 size: 15 residues. Germline V lookup: CDR1 LGHNA, CDR2 YSLEER. V lost 1 base, J lost 7 bases, and 6 bases stayed unmatched. The CDR3 loop is CASSQGDRDAEKLFF. The CDR3 DNA follows: TGCGCCAGCAGCCAAGGAGACAGGGACGCTGAAAAACTGTTTTTT.

The V gene is TRBV7-2, the J gene TRBJ1-1, with TRBD1 matching 7 bases. Germline loops: CDR1 SGHTA, CDR2 FQGNSA. With 6 bases clipped from V and 10 bases from J, the junction kept 17 bases outside the gene matches. The CDR3 extends over 15 amino acids. Here the CDR3 DNA reads TGTGCCAGCAGTAGCAGGAGTGGGACAGCAGTAGGAGCTTTCTTT. It encodes CASSSRSGTAVGAFF.

The CDR3 sequence: CASSVLGGGGETQYF. The CDR3 DNA reads as TGTGCCAGCAGCGTACTCGGGGGGGGCGGAGAGACCCAGTACTTC. The chain uses TRBV9 and TRBJ2-5, with 8 bases aligning to TRBD2. This CDR3 is built from 15 residues. After removal of 1 base from V and 4 bases from J, the junction contained 6 bases not matched to a gene. Per germline, CDR1 SGDLS and CDR2 YYNGEE.

By share, this clone ranks as medium-sized. V usage is TRBV5-1 and J usage is TRBJ1-4, with no clear D. CDR1 and CDR2 (germline): SGHRS, YFSETQ. The CDR3 runs 16 residues. Deletions cut 4 bases from V and 4 bases from J, with 17 bases between. The CDR3 region has the DNA TGCGCCAGCAGCCCGCTTGAGAAGAGTCGTAATGAAAAACTGTTTTTT. Residues: CASSPLEKSRNEKLFF. Together with reference TRBV5-1 and TRBJ1-4, the CDR3 gives the full variable domain: KAGVTQTPRYLIKTRGQQVTLSCSPISGHRSVSWYQQTPGQGLQFLFEYFSETQRNKGNFPGRFSGRQFSNSRSEMNVSTLELGDSALYLCASSPLEKSRNEKLFFGSGTQLSVL.